Sequencing of this T cell receptor beta chain was carried out in a study of shared clonotypes between healthy human individuals. Study-level points and caveats: Generally, naive subsets (rather than memory subsets) showed larger estimated richness. Researchers sampled blood only, noting tissue repertoires likely differ. In the sorted subsets, rarefaction showed sequencing was incomplete despite large depth.

Splitting the CD4+ cells yielded a CD45RA+ naive subset and a CD45RA-negative memory subset. A note on this clone: Its antigen is currently unknown.

The CDR3 contains 13 residues. CDR1 is ENHRY and CDR2 is SYGVKD in the germline V gene. V was trimmed by 3 bases and J by 7 bases, leaving 12 bases between them. Method: immunoSEQ multiplex PCR; TCRdb's copy keeps in-frame clones and lacks some. The sample lists over 850,000 clones; 75% to 80% were seen once. This sequence was found in a young man in good health. Some clones in this sample may be carry-over from other donors' samples. The genes are TRBV10-3 and TRBJ1-2, with D perhaps TRBD1 (6 bases). Sequenced material: memory CD4+ T cells from PBMCs. As for subset: CD45RA-negative fraction. CDR3 amino acids: CAISEGQIAGYTF. As DNA, the CDR3 is TGTGCCATCAGTGAAGGACAGATTGCTGGCTACACCTTC.